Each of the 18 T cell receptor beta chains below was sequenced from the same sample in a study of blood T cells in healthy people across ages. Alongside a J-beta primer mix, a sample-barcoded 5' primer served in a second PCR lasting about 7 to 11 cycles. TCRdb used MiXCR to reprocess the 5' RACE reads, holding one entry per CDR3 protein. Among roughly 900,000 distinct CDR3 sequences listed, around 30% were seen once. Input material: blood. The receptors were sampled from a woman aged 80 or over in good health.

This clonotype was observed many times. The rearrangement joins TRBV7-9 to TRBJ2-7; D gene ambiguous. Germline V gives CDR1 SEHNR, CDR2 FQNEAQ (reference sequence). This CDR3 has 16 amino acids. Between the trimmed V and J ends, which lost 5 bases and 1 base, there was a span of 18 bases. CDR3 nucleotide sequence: TGTGCCAGCAGCCCTGGGTCGGCGCAGAATTCCTACGAGCAGTACTTC. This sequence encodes CASSPGSAQNSYEQYF.

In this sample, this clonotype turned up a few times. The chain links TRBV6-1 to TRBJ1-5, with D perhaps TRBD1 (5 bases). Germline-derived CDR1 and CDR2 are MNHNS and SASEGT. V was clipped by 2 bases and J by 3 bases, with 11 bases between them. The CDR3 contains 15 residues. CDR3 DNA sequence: TGTGCCAGCAGTGAAAGCGGGGGGTACAATCAGCCCCAGCATTTT. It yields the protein CASSESGGYNQPQHF.

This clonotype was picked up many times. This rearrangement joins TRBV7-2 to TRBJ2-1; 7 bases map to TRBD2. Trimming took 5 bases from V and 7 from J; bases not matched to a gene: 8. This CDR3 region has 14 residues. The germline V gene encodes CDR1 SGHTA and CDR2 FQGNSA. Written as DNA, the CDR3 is TGTGCCAGCAGCCCGAGCTCTAGCGGTAATGAGCAGTTCTTC. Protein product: CASSPSSSGNEQFF.

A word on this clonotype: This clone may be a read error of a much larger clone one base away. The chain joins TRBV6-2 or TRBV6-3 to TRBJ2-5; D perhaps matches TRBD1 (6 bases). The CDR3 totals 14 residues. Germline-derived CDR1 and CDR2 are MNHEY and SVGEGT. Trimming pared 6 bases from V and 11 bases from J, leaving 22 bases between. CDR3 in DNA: TGTGCCAGCAGGCCGACAGGCCGGGGCAATGAGCAGTACTTC. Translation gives CASRPTGRGNEQYF.

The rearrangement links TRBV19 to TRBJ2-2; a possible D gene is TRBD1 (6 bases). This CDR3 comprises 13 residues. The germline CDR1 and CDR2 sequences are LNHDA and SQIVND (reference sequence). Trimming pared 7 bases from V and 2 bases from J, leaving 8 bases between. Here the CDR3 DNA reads TGTGCCAGTAACAGGGTAAACACCGGGGAGCTGTTTTTT. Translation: CASNRVNTGELFF.

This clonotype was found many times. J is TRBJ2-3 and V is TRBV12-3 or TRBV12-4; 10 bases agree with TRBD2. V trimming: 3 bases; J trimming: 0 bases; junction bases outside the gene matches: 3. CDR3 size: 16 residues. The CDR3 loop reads CASSFRLAGSTDTQYF. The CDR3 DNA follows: TGTGCCAGCAGTTTCCGACTAGCGGGCAGCACAGATACGCAGTATTTT.

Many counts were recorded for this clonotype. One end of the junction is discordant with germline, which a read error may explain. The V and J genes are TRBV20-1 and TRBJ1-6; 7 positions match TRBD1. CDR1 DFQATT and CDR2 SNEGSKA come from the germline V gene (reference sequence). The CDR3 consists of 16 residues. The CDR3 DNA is TGCAGTGCTGGATCAATAGGGGGCCTAAGGAATTCACCCCCCCACTTT. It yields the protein CSAGSIGGLRNSPPHF.

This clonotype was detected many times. CDR3 coding DNA: TGCGCCAGCAGCCCCTCAGGGGGCGACGAGCAGTACTTC. It is translated as CASSPSGGDEQYF. The V call is TRBV5-1, the J call TRBJ2-7; 8 positions match TRBD1. CDR1 and CDR2 (germline): SGHRS, YFSETQ. V dropped 4 bases and J dropped 5; count of bases not matched to a gene: 5. This CDR3 is 13 amino acids long.

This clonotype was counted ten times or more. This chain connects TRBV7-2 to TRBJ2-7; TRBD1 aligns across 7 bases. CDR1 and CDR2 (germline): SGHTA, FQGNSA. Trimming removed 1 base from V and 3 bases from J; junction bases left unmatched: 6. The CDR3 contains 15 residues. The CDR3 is CASSLDGTAYYEQYF. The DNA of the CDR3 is TGTGCCAGCAGCTTAGACGGGACAGCCTACTACGAGCAGTACTTC.

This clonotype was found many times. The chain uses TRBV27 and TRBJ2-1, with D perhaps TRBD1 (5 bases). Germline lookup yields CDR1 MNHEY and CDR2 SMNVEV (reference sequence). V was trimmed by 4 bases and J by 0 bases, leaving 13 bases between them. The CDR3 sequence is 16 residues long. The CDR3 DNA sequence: TGTGCCAGCAGTTCCAACAGGTTAAGCTCCTACAATGAGCAGTTCTTC. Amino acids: CASSSNRLSSYNEQFF.

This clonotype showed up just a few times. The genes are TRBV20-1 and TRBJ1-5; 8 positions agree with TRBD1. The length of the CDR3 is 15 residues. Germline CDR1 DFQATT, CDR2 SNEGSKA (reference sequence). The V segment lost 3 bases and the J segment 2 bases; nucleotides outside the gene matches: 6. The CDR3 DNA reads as TGCAGTGCTAGGACGGACAGGGCTGGCAATCAGCCCCAGCATTTT. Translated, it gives CSARTDRAGNQPQHF.

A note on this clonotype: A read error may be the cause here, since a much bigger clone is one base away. This chain's CDR3 is CAGSYSGPGGGSGTDTQYF. CDR3 DNA sequence: TGTGCCGGCAGTTACTCTGGCCCAGGGGGGGGAAGTGGTACAGATACGCAGTATTTT. The V call is TRBV6-5, the J call TRBJ2-3; D is tentatively TRBD1 or TRBD2 (7 bases each). This CDR3 region has 19 residues. The germline gives CDR1 MNHEY, CDR2 SVGAGI.

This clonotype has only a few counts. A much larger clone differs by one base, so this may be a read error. CDR3 sequence reads: CAGSWTSYNEQFF. CDR3 nucleotides: TGTGCCGGCAGCTGGACTTCATACAATGAGCAGTTCTTC. The rearrangement joins TRBV7-2 to TRBJ2-1; D might be TRBD2 (5 bases). Germline assignment: CDR1 SGHTA and CDR2 FQGNSA. The CDR3 consists of 13 residues.

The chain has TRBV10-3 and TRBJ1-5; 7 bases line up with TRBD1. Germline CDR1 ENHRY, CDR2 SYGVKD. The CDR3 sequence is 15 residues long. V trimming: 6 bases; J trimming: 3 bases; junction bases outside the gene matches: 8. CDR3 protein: CAIRRGTETNQPQHF. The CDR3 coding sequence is TGTGCCATCAGGAGAGGGACAGAGACCAATCAGCCCCAGCATTTT.

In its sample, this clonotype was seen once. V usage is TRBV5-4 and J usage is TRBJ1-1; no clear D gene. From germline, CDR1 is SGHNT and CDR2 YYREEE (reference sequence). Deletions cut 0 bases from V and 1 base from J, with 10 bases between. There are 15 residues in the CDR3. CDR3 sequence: CASSLGGMRNTEAFF. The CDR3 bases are TGTGCCAGCAGCTTGGGTGGGATGCGGAACACTGAAGCTTTCTTT. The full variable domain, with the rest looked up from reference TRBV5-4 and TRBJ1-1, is ETGVTQSPTHLIKTRGQQVTLRCSSQSGHNTVSWYQQALGQGPQFIFQYYREEENGRGNFPPRFSGLQFPNYSSELNVNALELDDSALYLCASSLGGMRNTEAFFGQGTRLTVV.

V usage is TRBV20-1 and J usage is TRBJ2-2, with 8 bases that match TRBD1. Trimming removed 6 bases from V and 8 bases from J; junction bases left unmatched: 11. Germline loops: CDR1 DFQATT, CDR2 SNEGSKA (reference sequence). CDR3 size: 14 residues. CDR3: CSAAIPQGEGELFF. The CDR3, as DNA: TGCAGTGCCGCTATCCCACAGGGGGAGGGGGAGCTGTTTTTT.

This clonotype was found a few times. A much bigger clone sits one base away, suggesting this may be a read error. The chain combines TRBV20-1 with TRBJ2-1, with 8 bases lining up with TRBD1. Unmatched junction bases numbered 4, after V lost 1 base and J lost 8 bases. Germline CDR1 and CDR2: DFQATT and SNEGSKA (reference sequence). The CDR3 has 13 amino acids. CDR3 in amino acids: CSARGGTGHEQFF. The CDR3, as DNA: TGCAGTGCTAGAGGGGGGACAGGTCATGAGCAGTTCTTC.

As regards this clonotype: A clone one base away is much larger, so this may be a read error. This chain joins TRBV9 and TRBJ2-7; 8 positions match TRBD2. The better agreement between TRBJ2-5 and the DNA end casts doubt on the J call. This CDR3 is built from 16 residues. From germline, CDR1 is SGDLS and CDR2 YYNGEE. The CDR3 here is CASSAAGVRSGVTQYF. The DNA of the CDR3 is TGTGCCAGCAGCGCAGCGGGGGTAAGATCGGGAGTGACCCAGTACTTC.